This T cell receptor (beta chain) was captured in a study of shared clonotypes between healthy human individuals. Study results and caveats: Clonotypes that were shared across four donors made up roughly 5% of naive CD4 clonotypes.

Details on this clone: The target antigen is unknown. Other DNA sequences of this sample code for an identical CDR3.

With 0 bases removed from V and 4 bases from J, the gap between germline ends came to 7 bases. Per germline, CDR1 SGHRS and CDR2 YFSETQ. The length of the CDR3 is 13 residues. Several immunoSEQ plates held equal portions of the genomic DNA taken from each subset. An approximately 220 ng quantity of DNA, 29,000 or so T cell genomes, went into the sorted-subset replicate PCRs. TCRdb's copy holds only in-frame clones and misses some; the assay was immunoSEQ multiplex PCR. The sample has millions of clones, about 92% seen once. Sequencing used naive CD4+ T cells from PBMCs. Subset: CD45RA+ positively selected. The clonotype was recovered from a man aged 18 to 35 in good health. Some clones in this sample may be carry-over from other donors' samples. V is TRBV5-1 and J is TRBJ1-1; D gene unclear. CDR3 amino acids: CASSLGGGTEAFF. Written as DNA, the CDR3 is TGCGCCAGCAGCTTGGGGGGAGGCACTGAAGCTTTCTTT. Full variable domain (rest looked up from reference TRBV5-1 and TRBJ1-1): KAGVTQTPRYLIKTRGQQVTLSCSPISGHRSVSWYQQTPGQGLQFLFEYFSETQRNKGNFPGRFSGRQFSNSRSEMNVSTLELGDSALYLCASSLGGGTEAFFGQGTRLTVV.